This T cell receptor beta chain was obtained from a study of CD8 T cells in ankylosing spondylitis. Findings of the study overall: Within peripheral blood, clones linked to disease were CD8+ and relatively rare. In the blood and synovial fluid of reactive arthritis, some motif variants had been previously reported.

Library preparation for TCR beta used quantitative 5'-RACE with molecular barcodes. MiXCR, run by TCRdb on the 5' RACE reads, gives a single entry per CDR3 protein. The table records some 120,000 distinct CDR3 sequences, roughly an eighth of them present only once. This clonotype occurred once. What it binds is not known. At one end the junction does not follow the germline gene, possibly because of a read error. The CDR3 consists of 14 residues. The V gene's germline CDR1 is SNHLY and CDR2 FYNNEI. What was sequenced was blood, either unsorted or a sorted T cell fraction (not recorded which). The TCR sequence derives from a female donor with ankylosing spondylitis or in good health (not recorded which). This chain joins TRBV2 and TRBJ2-5; D is uncertain. CDR3 in DNA: TGTGCCACCAGTGGAGAGAAACGGCAAGAGACCCAGTACTTC. Encoded protein: CATSGEKRQETQYF.